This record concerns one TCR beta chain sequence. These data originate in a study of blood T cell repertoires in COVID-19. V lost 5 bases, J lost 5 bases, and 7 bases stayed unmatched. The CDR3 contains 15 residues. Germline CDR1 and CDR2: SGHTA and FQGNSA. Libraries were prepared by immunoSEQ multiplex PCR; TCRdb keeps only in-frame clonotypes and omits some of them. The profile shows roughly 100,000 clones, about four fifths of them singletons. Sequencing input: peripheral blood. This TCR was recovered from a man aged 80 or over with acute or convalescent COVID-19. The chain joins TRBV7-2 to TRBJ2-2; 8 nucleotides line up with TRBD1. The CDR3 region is CASSIRTGWTGELFF. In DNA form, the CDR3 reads TGTGCCAGCAGCATCAGGACAGGGTGGACCGGGGAGCTGTTTTTT. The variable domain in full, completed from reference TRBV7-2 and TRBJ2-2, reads GAGVSQSPSNKVTEKGKDVELRCDPISGHTALYWYRQSLGQGLEFLIYFQGNSAPDKSGLPSDRFSAERTGGSVSTLTIQRTQQEDSAVYLCASSIRTGWTGELFFGEGSRLTVL.